Listed here is a single TCR beta chain. Trimming shortened V by 0 bases and J by 8 bases, and 13 bases separated the two germline ends. The CDR3 totals 14 residues. The germline V gene encodes CDR1 LGHNA and CDR2 YSLEER. Authors' data handling: Cell counts per sample came from amplifying reference gene primers. TCRdb's table, derived via immunoSEQ multiplex PCR, lists solely in-frame clones and lacks some. V, J and clone size reflect that table, while D and trimming were determined from the DNA. This table has around 170,000 clones, about 74% appearing once. This specimen belongs to a study of blood T cell repertoires in COVID-19. Study overall: Both acute and convalescent COVID-19 samples were obtained from the United States, Italy and Spain.

This sequence joins TRBV4-3 and TRBJ1-2; weak D call: TRBD1 (6 bases). The TCR comes from an elderly woman with acute or convalescent COVID-19. The sequenced sample was peripheral blood. Here the CDR3 DNA reads TGCGCCAGCAGCCAAGATAGGACAGCCATAGGCTACACCTTC. Its protein is CASSQDRTAIGYTF.